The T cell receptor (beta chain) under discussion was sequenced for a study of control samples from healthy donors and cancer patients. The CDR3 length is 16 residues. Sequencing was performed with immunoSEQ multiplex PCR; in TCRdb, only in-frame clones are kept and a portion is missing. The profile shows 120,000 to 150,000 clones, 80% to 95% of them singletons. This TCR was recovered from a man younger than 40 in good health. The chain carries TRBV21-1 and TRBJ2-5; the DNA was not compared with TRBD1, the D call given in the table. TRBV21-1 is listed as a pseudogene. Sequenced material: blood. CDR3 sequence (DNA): TGTGCCAGCAGCAAAGTCAGAGGGACAGGGCGGGAGACCCAGTACTTC. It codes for CASSKVRGTGRETQYF.